Below, one T cell receptor beta chain is given with its context. Its specificity is not known. This record belongs to a study of cytomegalovirus exposure and HLA in healthy donors. Study outcomes and limitations: Versus the 666-donor mean, an Asian-associated ancestry cluster reportedly showed fewer N-insertions in a later analysis.

The primer mix had 60 Vbeta and 13 Jbeta primers. The method was immunoSEQ multiplex PCR; TCRdb's version includes in-frame clones alone and lacks a portion of them. The data contain some 120,000 clones, about 70% of them singletons. This CDR3 has 14 amino acids. Trimming took 5 bases from V and 6 from J, leaving 13 bases between them. In germline, CDR1 is SGHTA, CDR2 FQGTGA. The source of this sequence is a human donor in good health. This rearrangement joins TRBV7-3 to TRBJ2-2, with D possibly TRBD1 on 6 matching bases. The sample consisted of PBMCs. DNA of the CDR3: TGTGCCAGCAGCCTTAAACAGGGAGCCGGGGAGCTGTTTTTT. Its protein product is CASSLKQGAGELFF.